This T cell receptor (beta chain) stems from a study of CD4 and CD8 cells across lung adenocarcinoma regions listed by TCRdb under 2018. Turning to the overall study: To look at intratumor heterogeneity in the T cell receptor repertoire, the study compared tumor centers against tumor margins.

This clonotype was seen only once. The target of this receptor is not known. Per-nucleotide qualities are absent, and no much larger clonotype sits a single base away. A lone read is weak support. Library creation used PCR. The listed sequencing device is HiSeq X Ten. TCRdb reanalyzed the raw reads on its own, using fastp at Q25 for trimming and MiXCR for clone calling, and kept in-frame beta chains. Each entry is one CDR3 protein sequence, shown with its most common DNA and genes. Here the sample has tens of thousands of distinct CDR3 sequences; around 50% occur a single time. Under 30% of the sample is held by the ten biggest clonotypes. Donors were patients with localized lung adenocarcinoma, a subtype of non-small cell lung cancer. The samples were taken from the centers of localized lung adenocarcinomas. CD8+ T cells from tumor tissue were profiled separately from CD4+ T cells for TCR repertoire analysis.

Sequencing used CD8+ T cells from the center of a lung tumor. The cell subset or site label for this specimen denotes: tumor center region. The TCR originated in a female donor with lung adenocarcinoma. The CD4 and CD8 labels of this study may be unreliable.

The CDR3 reads CAGGQGGRLPETQYF. The nucleotide sequence is TGTGCCGGGGGGCAGGGGGGCCGTCTCCCAGAGACCCAGTACTTC. The rearranged segments are TRBV27 and TRBJ2-5, and the D gene may be TRBD1, 7 bases matching. Inclusive of the bounding cysteine and phenylalanine, the CDR3 is 15 residues long. Of all the DNA, just the CDR3 is kept, 45 bases in frame from base 1. CDR1 and CDR2, per the germline V gene (reference sequence), are MNHEY and SMNVEV. V is pared back by 11 bases and J by 4 bases, with 23 bases lying between the germline termini.